The clone carrying this TCR beta chain was observed a single time. Antigen unknown. These data are taken from a study of PD-1 blockade in classical Hodgkin lymphoma. General observations from the study: Differences between repertoires have undefined causes, possibly disease activity or prior therapy. Baseline diversity was lower in partial responders and progressors than complete responders. Diversity in CD4+ TCRs, unlike that measured in CD8+ TCRs, had risen significantly by C4D1.

This CDR3 has 15 residues. Germline V gene data show CDR1 as SGHRS and CDR2 as YFSETQ. J gave up 5 bases and V 3 bases, and 10 bases lay outside the gene matches. The method was immunoSEQ multiplex PCR; TCRdb's version includes in-frame clones alone and lacks a portion of them. The table has some 41,000 clones, 80% to 90% seen once. The patients all showed relapse after autologous stem cell transplantation, while their brentuximab vedotin exposure varied. Under best response, outcomes were complete response, partial response or progressive disease. This clonotype originated in a human donor with classical Hodgkin lymphoma. Specimen: peripheral blood mononuclear cells (PBMCs), collected before the second cycle of nivolumab. This chain uses TRBV5-1 with TRBJ2-7, with 8 positions matching TRBD2. CDR3 coding DNA: TGCGCCAGCAGCTGGACGCTAGCGGGTGCCCACGAGCAGTACTTC. As protein: CASSWTLAGAHEQYF.